These T cell receptor beta chains were read from a single sample in a study of cytomegalovirus exposure and HLA in healthy donors. Method: immunoSEQ multiplex PCR; TCRdb's copy keeps in-frame clones and lacks some. In the table there are around 120,000 clones, about three quarters of which are singletons. Sequencing input: PBMCs. These receptors were taken from a woman between 55 and 75 years old in good health and CMV-seropositive. Each CDR3 is given with its conserved first and last residue. The D gene is left open where the match is weak. A clone size is listed for some rows: how often the clone was seen (once, few, many), or a class if it is expanded.

D gene	V gene	J gene	clone size	CDR3 DNA	CDR3 protein
-	TRBV6-1	TRBJ2-7	-	TGTGCCAGCAGTGAAATGGGGGGGCGATATGCCGAGCAGTACTTC	CASSEMGGRYAEQYF
-	TRBV6-5	TRBJ1-2	-	TGTGCCAGCAGTCAACAGGGATCTAACTATGGCTACACCTTC	CASSQQGSNYGYTF
TRBD1	TRBV5-1	TRBJ1-6	-	TGCGCCAGCAGCTTGGAGGGGACAGGGGTGAATTCACCCCTCCACTTT	CASSLEGTGVNSPLHF
-	TRBV5-4	TRBJ1-1	-	TGTGCCAGCAGCTTAGCGGGGGCGCGGAACACTGAAGCTTTCTTT	CASSLAGARNTEAFF
-	TRBV11-2	TRBJ2-7	-	TGTGCCAGCAGCTTCCTGAGGTTAGAGGCCCTTCCCTACGAGCAGTACTTC	CASSFLRLEALPYEQYF
TRBD1	TRBV7-7	TRBJ2-2	once	TGTGCCAGCAGCCCCCGGGGACAGGGGGCGAACACCGGGGAGCTGTTTTTT	CASSPRGQGANTGELFF
TRBD2	TRBV10-1	TRBJ2-1	-	TGCGCCAGCAGTGATGGGGAGGGCGGCTATGAGCAGTTCTTC	CASSDGEGGYEQFF
-	TRBV7-9	TRBJ1-2	-	TGTGCCAGCAGCGCTACCCAGAGAGGGGGCTACACCTTC	CASSATQRGGYTF
-	TRBV13	TRBJ1-1	-	TGTGCCAGCAAAATCGGTGGGGGGGTTACGACTGAAGCTTTCTTT	CASKIGGGVTTEAFF
TRBD1	TRBV7-3	TRBJ2-2	once	TGTGCCAGCAGCTTAAAGGGAATTCATCCCGGGGGACAGGGTGGCACCGGGGAGCTGTTTTTT	CASSLKGIHPGGQGGTGELFF
TRBD1	TRBV7-6	TRBJ1-3	-	TGTGCCAGCAGCCCGACAGGGATGGGAAACACCATATATTTT	CASSPTGMGNTIYF
-	TRBV7-2	TRBJ1-5	once	TGTGCCAGCAGCTTAGGGGGGGGGAACAATCAGCCCCAGCATTTT	CASSLGGGNNQPQHF
-	TRBV21-1	TRBJ1-2	-	TGTGCCAGCAAGGATCGAGGCAACTATGGCTACACCTTC	CASKDRGNYGYTF
-	TRBV5-5	TRBJ1-1	-	TGTGCCAGCAGCTTACAAGGACAGAACACTGAAGCTTTCTTT	CASSLQGQNTEAFF
-	TRBV5-4	TRBJ2-6	-	TGTGCCAGCAGCTTTTATGGGGCCAACGTCCTGACTTTC	CASSFYGANVLTF
-	TRBV20-1	TRBJ1-5	-	TGCAGTGAACGGCAGCCCCAGCATTTT	CSERQPQHF